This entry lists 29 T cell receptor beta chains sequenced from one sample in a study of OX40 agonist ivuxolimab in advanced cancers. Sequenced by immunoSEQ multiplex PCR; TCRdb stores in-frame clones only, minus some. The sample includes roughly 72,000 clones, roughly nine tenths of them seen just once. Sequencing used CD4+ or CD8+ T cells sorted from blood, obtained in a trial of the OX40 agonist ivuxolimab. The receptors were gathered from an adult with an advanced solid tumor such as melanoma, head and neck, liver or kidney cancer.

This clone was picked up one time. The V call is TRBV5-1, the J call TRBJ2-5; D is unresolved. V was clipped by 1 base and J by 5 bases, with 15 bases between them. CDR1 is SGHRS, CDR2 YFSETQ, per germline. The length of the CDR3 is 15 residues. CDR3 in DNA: TGCGCCAGCAGCTTGATGCCCAGGCCCTCTGAGACCCAGTACTTC. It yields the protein CASSLMPRPSETQYF.

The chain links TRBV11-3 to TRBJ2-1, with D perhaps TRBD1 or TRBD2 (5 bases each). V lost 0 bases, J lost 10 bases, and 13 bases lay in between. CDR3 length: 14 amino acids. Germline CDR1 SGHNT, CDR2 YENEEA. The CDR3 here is CASSLEGLGTEQFF. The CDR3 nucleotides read TGTGCCAGCAGCTTAGAGGGCCTGGGGACGGAGCAGTTCTTC.

The DNA of the CDR3 is TGTGCCAGTAGATTTGACGGAGTCGGTGGCTACACCTTC. It specifies CASRFDGVGGYTF. V usage is TRBV19 and J usage is TRBJ1-2; no definite D call. V lost 6 bases and J lost 7, with 15 bases in between. CDR3 length equals 13 residues. CDR1 and CDR2 (germline): LNHDA, SQIVND (reference sequence).

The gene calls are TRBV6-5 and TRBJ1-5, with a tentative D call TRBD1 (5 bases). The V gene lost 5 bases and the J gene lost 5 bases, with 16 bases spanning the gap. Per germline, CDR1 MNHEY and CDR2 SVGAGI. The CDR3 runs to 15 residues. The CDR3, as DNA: TGTGCCAGCAGTGGGAGCCGGGACCGAGATCAGCCCCAGCATTTT. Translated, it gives CASSGSRDRDQPQHF.

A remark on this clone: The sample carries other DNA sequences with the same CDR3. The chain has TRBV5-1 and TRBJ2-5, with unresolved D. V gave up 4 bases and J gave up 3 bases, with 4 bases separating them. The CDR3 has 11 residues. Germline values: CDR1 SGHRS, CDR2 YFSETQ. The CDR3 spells CASSLEETQYF. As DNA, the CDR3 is TGCGCCAGCAGCCTGGAAGAGACCCAGTACTTC.

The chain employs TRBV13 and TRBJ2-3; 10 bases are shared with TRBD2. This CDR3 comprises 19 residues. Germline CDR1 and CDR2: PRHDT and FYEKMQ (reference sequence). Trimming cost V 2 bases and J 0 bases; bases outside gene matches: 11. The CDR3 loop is CASSLSSLAGPTSTDTQYF. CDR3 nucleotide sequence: TGTGCCAGCAGCTTATCATCACTAGCGGGACCGACTAGCACAGATACGCAGTATTTT.

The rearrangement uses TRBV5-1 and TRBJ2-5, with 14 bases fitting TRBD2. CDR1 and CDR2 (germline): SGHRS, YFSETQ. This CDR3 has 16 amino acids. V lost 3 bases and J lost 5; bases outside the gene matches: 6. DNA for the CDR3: TGCGCCAGCAGCTCGACTAGCGGGGGGGGACTGGAGACCCAGTACTTC. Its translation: CASSSTSGGGLETQYF.

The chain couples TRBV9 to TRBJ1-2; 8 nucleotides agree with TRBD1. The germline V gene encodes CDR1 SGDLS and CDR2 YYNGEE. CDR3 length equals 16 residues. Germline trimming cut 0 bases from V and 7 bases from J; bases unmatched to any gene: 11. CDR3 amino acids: CASSVGVWGTGIGYTF. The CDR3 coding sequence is TGTGCCAGCAGCGTAGGGGTATGGGGGACAGGAATTGGCTACACCTTC.

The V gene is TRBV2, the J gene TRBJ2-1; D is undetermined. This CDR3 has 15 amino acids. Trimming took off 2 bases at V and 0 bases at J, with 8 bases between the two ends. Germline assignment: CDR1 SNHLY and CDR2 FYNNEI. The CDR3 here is CASSEKGSSYNEQFF. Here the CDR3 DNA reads TGTGCCAGCAGTGAAAAGGGTAGCTCCTACAATGAGCAGTTCTTC.

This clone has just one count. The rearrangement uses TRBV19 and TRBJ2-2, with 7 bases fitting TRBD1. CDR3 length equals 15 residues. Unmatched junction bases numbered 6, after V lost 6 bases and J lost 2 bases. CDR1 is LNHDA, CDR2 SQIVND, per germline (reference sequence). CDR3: CASSIRTGNTGELFF. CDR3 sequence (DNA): TGTGCCAGTAGCATCCGGACAGGAAACACCGGGGAGCTGTTTTTT.

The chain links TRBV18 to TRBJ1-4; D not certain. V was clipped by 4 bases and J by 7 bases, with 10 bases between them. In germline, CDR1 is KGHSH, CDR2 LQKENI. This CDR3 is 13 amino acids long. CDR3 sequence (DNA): TGTGCCAGCTCACTCGCGGCTGGTGAAAAACTGTTTTTT. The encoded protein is CASSLAAGEKLFF. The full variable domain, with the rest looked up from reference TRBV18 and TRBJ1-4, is NAGVMQNPRHLVRRRGQEARLRCSPMKGHSHVYWYRQLPEEGLKFMVYLQKENIIDESGMPKERFSAEFPKEGPSILRIQQVVRGDSAAYFCASSLAAGEKLFFGSGTQLSVL.

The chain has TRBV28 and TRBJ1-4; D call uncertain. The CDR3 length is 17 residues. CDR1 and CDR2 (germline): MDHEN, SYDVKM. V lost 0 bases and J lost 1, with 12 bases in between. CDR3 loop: CASSLWTPPVTNEKLFF. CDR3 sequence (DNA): TGTGCCAGCAGTTTATGGACACCCCCCGTAACTAATGAAAAACTGTTTTTT.

The CDR3 protein is CASSLRSEGIGHNEQFF. The DNA of the CDR3 is TGTGCCAGCAGTTTAAGGAGCGAAGGGATAGGACACAATGAGCAGTTCTTC. The chain is built from TRBV27 and TRBJ2-1, with D uncertain. The V gene lost 2 bases and the J gene lost 5 bases, with 19 bases spanning the gap. CDR1 is MNHEY and CDR2 is SMNVEV in the germline V gene (reference sequence). The CDR3 consists of 17 residues.

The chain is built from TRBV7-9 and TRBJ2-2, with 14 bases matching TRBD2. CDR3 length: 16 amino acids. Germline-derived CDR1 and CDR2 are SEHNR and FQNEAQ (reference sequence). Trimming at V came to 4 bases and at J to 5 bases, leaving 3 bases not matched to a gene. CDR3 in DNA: TGTGCCAGCAGCTGGGGACTAGCGGGAGCAACCGGGGAGCTGTTTTTT. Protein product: CASSWGLAGATGELFF.

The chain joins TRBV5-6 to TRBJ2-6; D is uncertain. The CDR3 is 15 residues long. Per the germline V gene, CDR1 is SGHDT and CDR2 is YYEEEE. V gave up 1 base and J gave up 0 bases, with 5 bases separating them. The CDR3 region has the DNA TGTGCCAGCAGCTTGATGAGCTCTGGGGCCAACGTCCTGACTTTC. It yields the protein CASSLMSSGANVLTF.

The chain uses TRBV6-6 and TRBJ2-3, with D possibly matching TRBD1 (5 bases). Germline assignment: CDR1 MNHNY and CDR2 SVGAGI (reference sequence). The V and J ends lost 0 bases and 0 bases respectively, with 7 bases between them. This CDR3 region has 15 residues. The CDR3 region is CASSYSGVSTDTQYF. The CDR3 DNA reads TGTGCCAGCAGTTACTCAGGGGTGAGCACAGATACGCAGTATTTT.

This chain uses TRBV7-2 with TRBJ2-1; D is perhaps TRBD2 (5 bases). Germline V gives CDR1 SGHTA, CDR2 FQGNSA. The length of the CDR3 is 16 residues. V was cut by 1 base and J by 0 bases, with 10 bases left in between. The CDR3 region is CASSLGTGISYNEQFF. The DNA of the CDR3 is TGTGCCAGCAGCTTAGGGACGGGGATCTCCTACAATGAGCAGTTCTTC.

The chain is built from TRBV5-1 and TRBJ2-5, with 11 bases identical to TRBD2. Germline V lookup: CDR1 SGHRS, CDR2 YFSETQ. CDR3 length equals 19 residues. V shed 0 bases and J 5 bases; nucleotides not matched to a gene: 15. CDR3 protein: CASSLAGSGRALLGETQYF. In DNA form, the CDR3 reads TGCGCCAGCAGCTTGGCCGGTAGCGGGAGGGCCCTCTTAGGGGAGACCCAGTACTTC.

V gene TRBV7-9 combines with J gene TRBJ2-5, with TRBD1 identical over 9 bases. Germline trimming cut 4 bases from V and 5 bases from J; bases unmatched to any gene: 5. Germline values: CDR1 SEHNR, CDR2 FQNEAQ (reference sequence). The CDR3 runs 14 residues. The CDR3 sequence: CASSSTGGRETQYF. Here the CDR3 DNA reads TGTGCCAGCAGCTCGACAGGGGGTCGCGAGACCCAGTACTTC. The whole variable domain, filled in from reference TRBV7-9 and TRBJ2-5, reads DTGVSQNPRHKITKRGQNVTFRCDPISEHNRLYWYRQTLGQGPEFLTYFQNEAQLEKSRLLSDRFSAERPKGSFSTLEIQRTEQGDSAMYLCASSSTGGRETQYFGPGTRLLVL.

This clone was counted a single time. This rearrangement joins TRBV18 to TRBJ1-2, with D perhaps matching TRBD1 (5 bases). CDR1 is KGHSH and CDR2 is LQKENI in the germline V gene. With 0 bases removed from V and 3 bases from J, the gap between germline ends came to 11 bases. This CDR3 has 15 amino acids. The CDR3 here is CASSPPGRADYGYTF. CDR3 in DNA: TGTGCCAGCTCACCACCAGGCAGGGCGGACTATGGCTACACCTTC.

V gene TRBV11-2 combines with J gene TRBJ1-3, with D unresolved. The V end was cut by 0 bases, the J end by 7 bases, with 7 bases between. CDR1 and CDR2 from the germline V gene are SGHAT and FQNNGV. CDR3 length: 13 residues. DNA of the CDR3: TGTGCCAGCAGCTTAGAGAATCTGAACACCATATATTTT. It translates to CASSLENLNTIYF.

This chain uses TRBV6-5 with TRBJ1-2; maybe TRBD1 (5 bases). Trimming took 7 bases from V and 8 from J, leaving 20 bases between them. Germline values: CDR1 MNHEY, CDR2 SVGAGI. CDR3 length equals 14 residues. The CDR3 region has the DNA TGTGCCAGCACCCCCACACGCAGGGCGTGGGGCTACACCTTC. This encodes CASTPTRRAWGYTF.

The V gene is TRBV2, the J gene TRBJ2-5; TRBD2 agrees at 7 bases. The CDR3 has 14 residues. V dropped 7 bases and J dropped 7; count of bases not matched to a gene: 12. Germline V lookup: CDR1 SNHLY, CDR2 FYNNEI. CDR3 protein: CASTGPSGTRTQYF. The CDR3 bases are TGTGCCAGCACGGGTCCTAGCGGTACACGGACCCAGTACTTC. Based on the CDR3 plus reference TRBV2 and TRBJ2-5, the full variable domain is EPEVTQTPSHQVTQMGQEVILRCVPISNHLYFYWYRQILGQKVEFLVSFYNNEISEKSEIFDDQFSVERPDGSNFTLKIRSTKLEDSAMYFCASTGPSGTRTQYFGPGTRLLVL.

The CDR3 reads CASSPTPQGGNSPLHF. The DNA of the CDR3 is TGCGCCAGCAGCCCAACTCCCCAGGGGGGTAATTCACCCCTCCACTTT. This rearrangement joins TRBV5-1 to TRBJ1-6; 7 bases line up with TRBD1. CDR3 length: 16 amino acids. CDR1 is SGHRS and CDR2 is YFSETQ in the germline V gene. The J segment lost 6 bases and the V segment lost 4 bases, leaving 10 bases of the junction unmatched.

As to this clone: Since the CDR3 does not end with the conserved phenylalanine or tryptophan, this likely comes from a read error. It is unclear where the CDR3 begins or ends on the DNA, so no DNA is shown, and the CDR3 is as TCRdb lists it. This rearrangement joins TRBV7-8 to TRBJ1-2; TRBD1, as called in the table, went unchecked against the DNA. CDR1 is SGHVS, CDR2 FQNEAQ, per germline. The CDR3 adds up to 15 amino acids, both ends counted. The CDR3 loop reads CASSRGEFTRKTYGY.

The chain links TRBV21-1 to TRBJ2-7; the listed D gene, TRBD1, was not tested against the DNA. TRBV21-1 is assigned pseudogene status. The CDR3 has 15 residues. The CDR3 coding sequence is TGTGCCAGCAGAAGGGCGGGACAGGGGTGGGACGAGCAGTACTTC. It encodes CASRRAGQGWDEQYF.

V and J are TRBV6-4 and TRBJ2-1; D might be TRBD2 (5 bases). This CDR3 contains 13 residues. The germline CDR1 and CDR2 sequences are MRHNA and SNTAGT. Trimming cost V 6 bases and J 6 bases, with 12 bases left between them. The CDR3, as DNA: TGTGCCAGCAGCCAAGACTACTTCAATGAGCAGTTCTTC. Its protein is CASSQDYFNEQFF.

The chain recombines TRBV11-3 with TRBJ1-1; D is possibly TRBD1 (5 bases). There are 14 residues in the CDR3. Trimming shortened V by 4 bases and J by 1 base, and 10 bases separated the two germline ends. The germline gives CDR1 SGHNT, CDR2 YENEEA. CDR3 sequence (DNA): TGTGCCAGCAGCTCCTCGGGGGGGAACACTGAAGCTTTCTTT. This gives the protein CASSSSGGNTEAFF.

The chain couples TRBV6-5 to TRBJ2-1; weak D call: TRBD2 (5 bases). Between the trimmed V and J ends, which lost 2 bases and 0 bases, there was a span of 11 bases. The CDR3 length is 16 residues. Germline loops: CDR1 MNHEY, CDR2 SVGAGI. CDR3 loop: CASSYAPGSSYNEQFF. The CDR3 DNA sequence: TGTGCCAGCAGTTACGCCCCGGGAAGCTCCTACAATGAGCAGTTCTTC.